What follows are 11 T cell receptor beta chains derived from one specimen sequenced in a study of a mutant IDH1 vaccine in newly diagnosed glioma. These TCRs are of unknown antigen specificity. The table came from immunoSEQ multiplex PCR; TCRdb's copy has only in-frame clones and leaves some out. The repertoire consists of about 50,000 clones, with 84% occurring once and the leading ten covering 3.5% to 5%. Regarding time point: week 35, safety follow-up. All doses held 300 ug of mutant IDH1 20-mer peptide, with topical imiquimod. This specimen consisted of PBMCs, obtained from a glioma patient whose treatment included an IDH1 peptide vaccine. Every receptor here comes from a young woman with glioma.

The V gene is TRBV7-2, the J gene TRBJ1-5; no definite D call. The V and J ends lost 5 bases and 2 bases respectively, with 7 bases between them. The CDR3 length is 13 residues. The germline gives CDR1 SGHTA, CDR2 FQGNSA. The CDR3 reads CASSVRGNQPQHF. As DNA, the CDR3 is TGTGCCAGCAGCGTTAGGGGCAATCAGCCCCAGCATTTT.

The V gene is TRBV19, the J gene TRBJ1-5, with 9 nucleotides matching TRBD1. The V and J ends lost 2 bases and 2 bases, in that order; junction bases with no gene match: 1. CDR1 and CDR2 (germline): LNHDA, SQIVND (reference sequence). The CDR3 has 15 residues. The CDR3 spells CASSIRTGGNQPQHF. CDR3 in DNA: TGTGCCAGTAGTATAAGGACAGGGGGCAATCAGCCCCAGCATTTT.

V usage is TRBV6-6 and J usage is TRBJ2-7; a weak D match, TRBD2 (5 bases). Deletions cut 2 bases from V and 12 bases from J, with 14 bases between. Germline V gene data show CDR1 as MNHNY and CDR2 as SVGAGI (reference sequence). CDR3 length equals 12 residues. The CDR3 DNA follows: TGTGCCAGCAGTTACCTTAACGGGGTGTTGTACTTC. Amino acids: CASSYLNGVLYF.

The sample holds one count of this clone. V usage is TRBV7-9 and J usage is TRBJ2-7, with D possibly matching TRBD1 (6 bases). Deletions cut 3 bases from V and 6 bases from J, with 9 bases between. This CDR3 region has 12 residues. Germline CDR1 reads SEHNR; CDR2 reads FQNEAQ (reference sequence). CDR3: CASSFGTTEQYF. Written as DNA, the CDR3 is TGTGCCAGCAGCTTTGGGACAACCGAGCAGTACTTC.

The CDR3, as DNA: TGCGCCAGCAGCTTGCGCTCGAGCACAGATACGCAGTATTTT. Protein product: CASSLRSSTDTQYF. The V and J genes are TRBV5-1 and TRBJ2-3; D is uncertain. CDR3 length: 14 amino acids. The germline CDR1 and CDR2 sequences are SGHRS and YFSETQ. Trimming removed 1 base at V and 0 bases at J, with 6 bases between.

Concerning this clone itself: Relative to the germline gene, one junction end is altered; a read error may explain this. V usage is TRBV7-2 and J usage is TRBJ2-1; D may be TRBD1 or TRBD2 (5 bases each). Germline CDR1 reads SGHTA; CDR2 reads FQGNSA. The CDR3 has 13 amino acids. The CDR3 here is CASSLGGTPTTVF. For the CDR3, the DNA is TGTGCCAGCAGCTTAGGTGGGACCCCAACTACCGTCTTC.

This clone was detected a few times. The chain couples TRBV5-4 to TRBJ1-1; D is perhaps TRBD1 (6 bases). The V gene's germline CDR1 is SGHNT and CDR2 YYREEE (reference sequence). The length of the CDR3 is 15 residues. Trimming removed 4 bases from V and 0 bases from J, with 13 bases in between. In nucleotides, the CDR3 is TGTGCCAGCAGCGGGGGGACAAGACTGAACACTGAAGCTTTCTTT. Protein product: CASSGGTRLNTEAFF. Full variable domain (rest looked up from reference TRBV5-4 and TRBJ1-1): ETGVTQSPTHLIKTRGQQVTLRCSSQSGHNTVSWYQQALGQGPQFIFQYYREEENGRGNFPPRFSGLQFPNYSSELNVNALELDDSALYLCASSGGTRLNTEAFFGQGTRLTVV.

The chain links TRBV7-2 to TRBJ1-4; TRBD1 agrees at 8 bases. CDR3 length equals 14 residues. After removal of 2 bases from V and 5 bases from J, the junction contained 1 base not matched to a gene. Per the germline V gene, CDR1 is SGHTA and CDR2 is FQGNSA. The CDR3 region has the DNA TGTGCCAGCAGCTTATACAGGGGGAATGAAAAACTGTTTTTT. Its translation is CASSLYRGNEKLFF.

This chain uses TRBV4-1 with TRBJ2-7, with 7 bases aligning to TRBD1. The ends lost 3 bases at V and 0 bases at J; junction bases unmatched: 8. CDR1 MGHRA and CDR2 YSYEKL come from the germline V gene. CDR3 length: 16 residues. The CDR3 here is CASSHPRDSNSYEQYF. In nucleotides, the CDR3 is TGCGCCAGCAGCCATCCTCGGGACAGCAACTCCTACGAGCAGTACTTC.

The chain recombines TRBV6-5 with TRBJ1-2; 7 bases match TRBD1. Germline values: CDR1 MNHEY, CDR2 SVGAGI. The CDR3 extends over 14 amino acids. V lost 6 bases and J lost 4; bases outside the gene matches: 8. The CDR3: CASSLQGGSYGYTF. The CDR3 DNA is TGTGCCAGCAGCCTCCAAGGGGGCTCCTATGGCTACACCTTC.

The J gene is TRBJ2-2, the V gene TRBV6-4; 9 nucleotides align to TRBD1. The CDR3 is 16 residues long. Germline CDR1 MRHNA, CDR2 SNTAGT. Losses at the gene ends were 2 bases for V and 4 bases for J; bases not matched to a gene: 5. The CDR3 region is CASSDARTGVTGELFF. The CDR3 coding sequence is TGTGCCAGCAGTGACGCGAGGACAGGGGTCACCGGGGAGCTGTTTTTT.